The rows below give T cell receptor beta chains drawn from one sample of a study of blood T cell repertoires in COVID-19. TCRdb's table, derived via immunoSEQ multiplex PCR, lists solely in-frame clones and lacks some. Of approximately 450,000 clones listed, roughly 89% are singletons. Sequencing was carried out using peripheral blood. These receptor sequences come from a woman under 40 with acute or convalescent COVID-19. Each CDR3 is given with its conserved first and last residue. The order of the fields is D gene, J gene, V gene, clone size, CDR3 DNA, CDR3 protein. D genes are given only for firm matches. Rows give clone size only sometimes, using once, few, many, or a class for an expanded clone.

D: -
J: TRBJ2-1
V: TRBV2
size: -
DNA: TGTGCCAGCAGTGAAGCGGCAGGGAACTACAATGAGCAGTTCTTC
CDR3: CASSEAAGNYNEQFF

D: TRBD1
J: TRBJ1-2
V: TRBV6-5
size: -
DNA: TGTGCCAGGGGGGACAGCGACTATGGCTACACCTTC
CDR3: CARGDSDYGYTF

D: -
J: TRBJ2-3
V: TRBV24-1
size: -
DNA: TGTGCCACCAGTGAAGGGCGACAGGGCACAGATACGCAGTATTTT
CDR3: CATSEGRQGTDTQYF

D: -
J: TRBJ2-1
V: TRBV7-8
size: -
DNA: TGTGCCAGCAAGATCCGACAGGCGGCCTACAATGAGCAGTTCTTC
CDR3: CASKIRQAAYNEQFF

D: -
J: TRBJ2-3
V: TRBV7-8
size: once
DNA: TGTGCCAGCAGCTTAGATAGAGATACGCAGTATTTT
CDR3: CASSLDRDTQYF

D: TRBD1
J: TRBJ1-1
V: TRBV13
size: -
DNA: TGTGCCAGCAGCAACATGGACAGGGGGTCTAGCACTGAAGCTTTCTTT
CDR3: CASSNMDRGSSTEAFF

D: TRBD2
J: TRBJ2-5
V: TRBV5-1
size: -
DNA: TGCGCCAGCAGCTCTACTAGCGGGAGGGTGGAGACCCAGTACTTC
CDR3: CASSSTSGRVETQYF

D: -
J: TRBJ2-3
V: TRBV12-2
size: -
DNA: TGTGCAAGTCGCTTGCGGGTGGGAGAGCACACAGATACGCAGTATTTT
CDR3: CASRLRVGEHTDTQYF

D: -
J: TRBJ1-4
V: TRBV5-4
size: -
DNA: TGTGCCAGCAGCTTGGGGCGGAATGAAAAACTGTTTTTT
CDR3: CASSLGRNEKLFF

D: -
J: TRBJ1-2
V: TRBV3-1/TRBV3-2
size: once
DNA: TGTGCCAGCAGCCAAGTCTGGGCAGGGGTGTCCTTCAGCTACACCTTC
CDR3: CASSQVWAGVSFSYTF

D: -
J: TRBJ2-1
V: TRBV7-8
size: -
DNA: TGTGCCAGCAGCCGGAGAATTAAGAGGGGGGGCCTCTCCTACAATGAGCAGTTCTTC
CDR3: CASSRRIKRGGLSYNEQFF

D: -
J: TRBJ2-5
V: TRBV15
size: -
DNA: TGTGCCACCAGCAGGGACAGTAAAGAGACCCAGTACTTC
CDR3: CATSRDSKETQYF

D: -
J: TRBJ1-2
V: TRBV6-5
size: -
DNA: TGTGCCGGAACGGCGGGCTATGGCTACACCTTC
CDR3: CAGTAGYGYTF

D: -
J: TRBJ1-5
V: TRBV6-5
size: once
DNA: TGTGCCAGCAGTCTCAGGGGCGGAAGCCAGCCCCAGCATTTT
CDR3: CASSLRGGSQPQHF

D: -
J: TRBJ2-3
V: TRBV6-5
size: -
DNA: TGTGCCAGCAGACTTGAAGGACACAGCACAGATACGCAGTATTTT
CDR3: CASRLEGHSTDTQYF

D: TRBD1
J: TRBJ2-7
V: TRBV5-1
size: -
DNA: TGCGCCAGCAGCTTGAAGGGGGCCCCTGACGAGCAGTACTTC
CDR3: CASSLKGAPDEQYF

D: -
J: TRBJ2-7
V: TRBV27
size: -
DNA: TGTGCCAGCAGTTTAACCCACACAGGGTCCTACGAGCAGTACTTC
CDR3: CASSLTHTGSYEQYF

D: -
J: TRBJ1-4
V: TRBV6-5
size: -
DNA: TGTGCCAGCAGGGGTGGGGGGGCTAATGAAAAACTGTTTTTT
CDR3: CASRGGGANEKLFF

D: -
J: TRBJ2-1
V: TRBV6-1
size: -
DNA: TGTGCCAGCAGCGAATTCAGGGGTTCGGGCTCCTACAATGAGCAGTTCTTC
CDR3: CASSEFRGSGSYNEQFF

D: TRBD1
J: TRBJ1-2
V: TRBV6-5
size: -
DNA: TGTGCCAGCAGTAGGGACAGCGAATATGGCTACACCTTC
CDR3: CASSRDSEYGYTF

D: -
J: TRBJ1-2
V: TRBV6-5
size: -
DNA: TGTGCCAGCAACCTGGGAGGGGAGGGTGGCTACACCTTC
CDR3: CASNLGGEGGYTF

D: TRBD2
J: TRBJ2-6
V: TRBV4-2
size: -
DNA: TGTGCCAGCAGCCAAGATTTGGCTAGCGGGGGGTCTGGGGCCAACGTCCTGACTTTC
CDR3: CASSQDLASGGSGANVLTF

D: -
J: TRBJ2-5
V: TRBV5-1
size: -
DNA: TGCGCCAGCAGTGTGTTGTTCGGTTTGGAAGAGACCCAGTACTTC
CDR3: CASSVLFGLEETQYF

D: -
J: TRBJ2-3
V: TRBV2
size: -
DNA: TGTGCCAGCTTCCCCGGGGGCACAGATACGCAGTATTTT
CDR3: CASFPGGTDTQYF

D: -
J: TRBJ1-1
V: TRBV6-5
size: -
DNA: TGTGCCAGCAAATATGGGGCGAACACTGAAGCTTTCTTT
CDR3: CASKYGANTEAFF

D: -
J: TRBJ1-6
V: TRBV6-7
size: once
DNA: TGTGCCAGCAGTTCCCGACGGACCAGGGGTTATAATTCACCCCTCCACTTT
CDR3: CASSSRRTRGYNSPLHF

D: TRBD1
J: TRBJ1-1
V: TRBV4-1
size: -
DNA: TGCGCCAGCAGCCCTATGTTATCGACAGTCAGGGGGGACACTGAAGCTTTCTTT
CDR3: CASSPMLSTVRGDTEAFF

D: -
J: TRBJ2-7
V: TRBV2
size: -
DNA: TGTGCCAGCAGTGAATTAGTCTACGAGCAGTACTTC
CDR3: CASSELVYEQYF

D: -
J: TRBJ1-1
V: TRBV21-1
size: -
DNA: TGTGCCAGCAGCAAAGAGAGGGTCAACACTGAAGCTTTCTTT
CDR3: CASSKERVNTEAFF

D: -
J: TRBJ2-2
V: TRBV18
size: -
DNA: TGTGCCAGCTCACCTACCAAGAGTAACACCGGGGAGCTGTTTTTT
CDR3: CASSPTKSNTGELFF

D: -
J: TRBJ2-1
V: TRBV30
size: -
DNA: TGTGCCTGGAGTGTGATGGGGAGGTGGAGCAATGAGCAGTTCTTC
CDR3: CAWSVMGRWSNEQFF

D: -
J: TRBJ2-2
V: TRBV19
size: -
DNA: TGTGCCAGTAGTATACCCCTCACCGGGGAGCTGTTTTTT
CDR3: CASSIPLTGELFF

D: -
J: TRBJ2-5
V: TRBV7-2
size: once
DNA: TGTGCCAGCAGCTTAGGAGGTGGCGAGACCCAGTACTTC
CDR3: CASSLGGGETQYF

D: -
J: TRBJ1-1
V: TRBV7-9
size: -
DNA: TGTGCCAGCAGCCCCCAGGGGCACACTGAAGCTTTCTTT
CDR3: CASSPQGHTEAFF

D: -
J: TRBJ1-1
V: TRBV30
size: -
DNA: TGTGCCTGGAGTGTAAGAGCGAACACTGAAGCTTTCTTT
CDR3: CAWSVRANTEAFF

D: TRBD1
J: TRBJ1-2
V: TRBV2
size: -
DNA: TGTGCCAGCAGCTCCCGACAGGGAGACTATGGCTACACCTTC
CDR3: CASSSRQGDYGYTF

D: TRBD1
J: TRBJ2-5
V: TRBV5-6
size: many
DNA: TGTGCCAGCAGCTGGGGACAGTCGGAAAAAGAGACCCAGTACTTC
CDR3: CASSWGQSEKETQYF

D: -
J: TRBJ2-1
V: TRBV5-1
size: -
DNA: TGCGCCAGCAGCCCTCGCGAGACTCCCTACAATGAGCAGTTCTTC
CDR3: CASSPRETPYNEQFF

D: TRBD1
J: TRBJ2-7
V: TRBV7-9
size: -
DNA: TGTGCCAGCAGCTTGACCGGGACAGGGCAATACGAGCAGTACTTC
CDR3: CASSLTGTGQYEQYF

D: -
J: TRBJ1-6
V: TRBV18
size: -
DNA: TGTGCCAGCTCACCATCGACAGAGTATAATTCACCCCTCCACTTT
CDR3: CASSPSTEYNSPLHF

D: TRBD1
J: TRBJ2-2
V: TRBV30
size: few
DNA: TGTGCCTGGAGTGTCCAGGGGGAAATTACCGGGGAGCTGTTTTTT
CDR3: CAWSVQGEITGELFF

D: -
J: TRBJ2-5
V: TRBV9
size: -
DNA: TGTGCCAGCAGCGTAGCTACAGAGGGCAGCTACCAAGAGACCCAGTACTTC
CDR3: CASSVATEGSYQETQYF

D: -
J: TRBJ1-1
V: TRBV5-1
size: -
DNA: TGCGCCAGCAGGTCGGTGTCACCCGGGGACACTGAAGCTTTCTTT
CDR3: CASRSVSPGDTEAFF

D: TRBD1
J: TRBJ1-2
V: TRBV9
size: -
DNA: TGTGCCAGCAGCGCAGGGGGCGTCCATGGCTACACCTTC
CDR3: CASSAGGVHGYTF

D: TRBD1
J: TRBJ1-2
V: TRBV24-1
size: -
DNA: TGTGCCACCAGTGACACAAACAGGGGTTGGGATGGCTACACCTTC
CDR3: CATSDTNRGWDGYTF

D: TRBD1
J: TRBJ2-1
V: TRBV24-1
size: -
DNA: TGTGCCACCAGTGACCGGGACAGGGGGTCGATCAATGAGCAGTTCTTC
CDR3: CATSDRDRGSINEQFF

D: TRBD2
J: TRBJ2-7
V: TRBV27
size: -
DNA: TGTGCCAGCAGCCCACCTTTACGGGGGGGCCTCCCCTACGAGCAGTACTTC
CDR3: CASSPPLRGGLPYEQYF

D: -
J: TRBJ1-1
V: TRBV7-6
size: -
DNA: TGTGCCAGCAGCTCGAGTCCCAGGGGTGAAGCTTTCTTT
CDR3: CASSSSPRGEAFF

D: -
J: TRBJ1-4
V: TRBV7-9
size: -
DNA: TGTGCCAGCAGCCCACCGGCGGGGGGAGCATCTAATGAAAAACTGTTTTTT
CDR3: CASSPPAGGASNEKLFF

D: TRBD2
J: TRBJ2-1
V: TRBV9
size: -
DNA: TGTGCCAGCAGCTCCTTAGCGGGGGGGCCGGGTAATGAGCAGTTCTTC
CDR3: CASSSLAGGPGNEQFF

D: TRBD1
J: TRBJ1-1
V: TRBV18
size: -
DNA: TGTGCCAGCTCACCACCCGGACAGGCCGACAATGAAGCTTTCTTT
CDR3: CASSPPGQADNEAFF

D: -
J: TRBJ2-3
V: TRBV11-1
size: -
DNA: TGTGCCAGCAGCTCCACAAGAATATTGAGCACAGATACGCAGTATTTT
CDR3: CASSSTRILSTDTQYF

D: TRBD1
J: TRBJ2-4
V: TRBV19
size: -
DNA: TGTGCCAGTAGTAATACCAGGGGGCGGTTCGGAAACATTCAGTACTTC
CDR3: CASSNTRGRFGNIQYF

D: -
J: TRBJ1-2
V: TRBV19
size: -
DNA: TGTGCCAGTGGGTTGGAGGGCTACACCTTC
CDR3: CASGLEGYTF